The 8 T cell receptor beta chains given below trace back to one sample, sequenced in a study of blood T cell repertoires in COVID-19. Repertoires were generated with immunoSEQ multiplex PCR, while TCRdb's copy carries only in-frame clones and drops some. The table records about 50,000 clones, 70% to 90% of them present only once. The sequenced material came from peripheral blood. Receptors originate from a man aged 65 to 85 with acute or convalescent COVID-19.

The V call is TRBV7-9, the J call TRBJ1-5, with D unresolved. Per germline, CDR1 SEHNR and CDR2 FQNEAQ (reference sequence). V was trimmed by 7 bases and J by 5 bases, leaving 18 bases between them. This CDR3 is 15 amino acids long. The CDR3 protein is CASTQSGLGDQPQHF. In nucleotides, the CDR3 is TGTGCCAGCACCCAGTCAGGCTTAGGTGATCAGCCCCAGCATTTT. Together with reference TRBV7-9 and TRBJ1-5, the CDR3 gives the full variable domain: DTGVSQNPRHKITKRGQNVTFRCDPISEHNRLYWYRQTLGQGPEFLTYFQNEAQLEKSRLLSDRFSAERPKGSFSTLEIQRTEQGDSAMYLCASTQSGLGDQPQHFGDGTRLSIL.

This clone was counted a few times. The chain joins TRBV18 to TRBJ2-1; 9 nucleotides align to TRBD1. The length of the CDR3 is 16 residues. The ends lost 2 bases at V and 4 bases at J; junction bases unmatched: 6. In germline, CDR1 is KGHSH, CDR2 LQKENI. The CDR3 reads CASSPSAGQGYNEQFF. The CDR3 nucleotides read TGTGCCAGCTCACCAAGTGCGGGACAGGGATACAATGAGCAGTTCTTC.

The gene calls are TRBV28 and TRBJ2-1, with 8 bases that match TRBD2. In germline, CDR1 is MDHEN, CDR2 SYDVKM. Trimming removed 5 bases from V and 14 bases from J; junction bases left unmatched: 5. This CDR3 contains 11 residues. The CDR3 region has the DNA TGTGCCAGCAGTCTCGGGACTAGAGAGTTCTTC. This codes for CASSLGTREFF.

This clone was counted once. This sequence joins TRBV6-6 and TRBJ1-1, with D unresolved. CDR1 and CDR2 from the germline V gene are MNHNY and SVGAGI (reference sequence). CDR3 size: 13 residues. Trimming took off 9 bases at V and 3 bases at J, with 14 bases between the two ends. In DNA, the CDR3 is TGTGCCAGTACAAGGAGGTTCTACACTGAAGCTTTCTTT. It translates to CASTRRFYTEAFF.

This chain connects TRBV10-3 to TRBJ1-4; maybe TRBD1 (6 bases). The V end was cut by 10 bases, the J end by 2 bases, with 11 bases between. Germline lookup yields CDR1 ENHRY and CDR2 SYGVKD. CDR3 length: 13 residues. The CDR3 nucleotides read TGTGCCACGAGGGGGTCGACTAATGAAAAACTGTTTTTT. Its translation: CATRGSTNEKLFF.

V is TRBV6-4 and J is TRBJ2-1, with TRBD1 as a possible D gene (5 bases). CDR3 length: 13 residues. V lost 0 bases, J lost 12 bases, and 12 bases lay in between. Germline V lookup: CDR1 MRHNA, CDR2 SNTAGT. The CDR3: CASSDSEWTRQFF. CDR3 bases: TGTGCCAGCAGTGACTCGGAATGGACACGGCAGTTCTTC.

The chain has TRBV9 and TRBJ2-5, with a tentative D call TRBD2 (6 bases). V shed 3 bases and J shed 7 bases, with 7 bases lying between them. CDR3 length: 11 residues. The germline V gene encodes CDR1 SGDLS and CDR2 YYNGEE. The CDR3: CASSAGGTQYF. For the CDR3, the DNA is TGTGCCAGCAGCGCCGGGGGGACCCAGTACTTC.

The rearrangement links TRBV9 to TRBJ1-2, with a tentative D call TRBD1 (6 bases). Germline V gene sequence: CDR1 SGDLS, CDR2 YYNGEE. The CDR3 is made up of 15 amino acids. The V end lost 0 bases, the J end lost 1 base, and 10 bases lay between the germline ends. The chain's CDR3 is CASSVGQGSNYGYTF. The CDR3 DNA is TGTGCCAGCAGCGTAGGTCAGGGGAGTAACTATGGCTACACCTTC.